One and the same sample provided the 3 T cell receptor beta chains below, sequenced in a study of OX40 agonist ivuxolimab in advanced cancers. The data were produced by immunoSEQ multiplex PCR, yet TCRdb's version contains in-frame clones alone and is incomplete. This table holds tens of thousands of clones, roughly four fifths found once. Sequenced here: CD4+ or CD8+ T cells sorted from blood, sampled in a trial of the OX40 agonist ivuxolimab. The source of these receptors is an adult with an advanced solid tumor such as melanoma, head and neck, liver or kidney cancer.

The chain has TRBV5-6 and TRBJ1-1; D gene ambiguous. Germline CDR1 is SGHDT and CDR2 is YYEEEE. V lost 0 bases to trimming and J lost 1 base, with 4 bases between them. This CDR3 has 13 amino acids. The chain's CDR3 is CASSLAENTEAFF. CDR3 DNA: TGTGCCAGCAGCTTGGCAGAGAACACTGAAGCTTTCTTT.

This chain joins TRBV27 and TRBJ2-1; D assignment may be TRBD1 or TRBD2 (5 bases each). From germline, CDR1 is MNHEY and CDR2 SMNVEV (reference sequence). The CDR3 totals 17 residues. V dropped 5 bases and J dropped 4 bases, with 21 bases sitting between them. The CDR3 loop reads CASSPPRGAEVYNEQFF. DNA of the CDR3: TGTGCCAGCAGTCCCCCTAGGGGCGCGGAGGTGTACAATGAGCAGTTCTTC.

In DNA, the CDR3 is TGTGCCAGCAGCTTGGGCGGGACAGTGATCATGAACACTGAAGCTTTCTTT. Translated, it gives CASSLGGTVIMNTEAFF. The V and J genes are TRBV13 and TRBJ1-1; TRBD1 matches 7 bases. Per the germline V gene, CDR1 is PRHDT and CDR2 is FYEKMQ (reference sequence). The CDR3 spans 17 residues. The ends lost 3 bases at V and 0 bases at J; junction bases unmatched: 10. The full variable domain, completed using reference TRBV13 and TRBJ1-1, is AAGVIQSPRHLIKEKRETATLKCYPIPRHDTVYWYQQGPGQDPQFLISFYEKMQSDKGSIPDRFSAQQFSDYHSELNMSSLELGDSALYFCASSLGGTVIMNTEAFFGQGTRLTVV.